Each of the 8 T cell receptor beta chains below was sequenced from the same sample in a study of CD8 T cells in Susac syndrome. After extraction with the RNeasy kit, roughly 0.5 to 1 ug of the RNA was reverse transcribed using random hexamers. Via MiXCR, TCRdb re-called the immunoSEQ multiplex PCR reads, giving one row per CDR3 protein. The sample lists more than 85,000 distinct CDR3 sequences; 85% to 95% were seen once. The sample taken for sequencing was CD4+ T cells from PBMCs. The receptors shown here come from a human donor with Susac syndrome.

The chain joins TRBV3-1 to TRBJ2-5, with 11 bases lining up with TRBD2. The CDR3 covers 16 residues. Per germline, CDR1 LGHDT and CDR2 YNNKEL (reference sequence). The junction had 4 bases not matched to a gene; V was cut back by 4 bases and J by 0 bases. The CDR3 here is CASSLGLAGNQETQYF. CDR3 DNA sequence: TGTGCCAGCAGCCTCGGACTAGCGGGCAACCAAGAGACCCAGTACTTC.

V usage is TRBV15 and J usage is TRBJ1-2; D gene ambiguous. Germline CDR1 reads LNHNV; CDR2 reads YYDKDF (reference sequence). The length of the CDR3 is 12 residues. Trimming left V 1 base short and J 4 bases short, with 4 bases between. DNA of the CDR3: TGTGCCACCAGCAGAGCGACCTATGGCTACACCTTC. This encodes CATSRATYGYTF.

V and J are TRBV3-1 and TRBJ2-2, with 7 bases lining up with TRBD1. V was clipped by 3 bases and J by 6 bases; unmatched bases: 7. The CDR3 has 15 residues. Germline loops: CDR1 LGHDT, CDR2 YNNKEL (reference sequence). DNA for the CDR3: TGTGCCAGCAGCCATTACAGGGGTAGTGCCGGGGAGCTGTTTTTT. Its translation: CASSHYRGSAGELFF.

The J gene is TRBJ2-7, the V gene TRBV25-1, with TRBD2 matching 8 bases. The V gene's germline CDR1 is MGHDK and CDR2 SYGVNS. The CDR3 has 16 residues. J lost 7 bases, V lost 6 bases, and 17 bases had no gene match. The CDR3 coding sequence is TGTGCCAGCAGGACTAGCGTCTTGGGGCCGGGAGATGAGCAGTACTTC. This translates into CASRTSVLGPGDEQYF.

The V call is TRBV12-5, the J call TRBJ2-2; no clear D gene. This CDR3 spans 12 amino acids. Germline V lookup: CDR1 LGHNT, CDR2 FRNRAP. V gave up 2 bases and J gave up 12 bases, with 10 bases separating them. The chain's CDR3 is CASGLTTLKLFF. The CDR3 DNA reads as TGTGCTAGTGGTTTGACGACGCTTAAGCTGTTTTTT. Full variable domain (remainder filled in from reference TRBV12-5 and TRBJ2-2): DARVTQTPRHKVTEMGQEVTMRCQPILGHNTVFWYRQTMMQGLELLAYFRNRAPLDDSGMPKDRFSAEMPDATLATLKIQPSEPRDSAVYFCASGLTTLKLFFGEGSRLTVL.

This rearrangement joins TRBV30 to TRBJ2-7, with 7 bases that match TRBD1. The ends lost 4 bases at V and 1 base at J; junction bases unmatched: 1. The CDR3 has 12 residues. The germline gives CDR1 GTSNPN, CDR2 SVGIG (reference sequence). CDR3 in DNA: TGTGCCTGGAACAGGGGTTCCTACGAGCAGTACTTC. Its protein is CAWNRGSYEQYF.

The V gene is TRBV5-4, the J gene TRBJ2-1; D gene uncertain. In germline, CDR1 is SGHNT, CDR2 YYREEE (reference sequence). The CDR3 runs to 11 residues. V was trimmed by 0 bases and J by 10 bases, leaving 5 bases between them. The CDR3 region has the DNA TGTGCCAGCAGCTTGGCCGGGGAGCAGTTCTTC. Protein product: CASSLAGEQFF.

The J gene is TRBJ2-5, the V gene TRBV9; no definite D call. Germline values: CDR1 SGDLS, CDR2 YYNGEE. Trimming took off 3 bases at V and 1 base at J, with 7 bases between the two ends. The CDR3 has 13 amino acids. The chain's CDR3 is CASSGHLQETQYF. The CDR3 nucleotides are TGTGCCAGCAGCGGACATCTCCAAGAGACCCAGTACTTC.